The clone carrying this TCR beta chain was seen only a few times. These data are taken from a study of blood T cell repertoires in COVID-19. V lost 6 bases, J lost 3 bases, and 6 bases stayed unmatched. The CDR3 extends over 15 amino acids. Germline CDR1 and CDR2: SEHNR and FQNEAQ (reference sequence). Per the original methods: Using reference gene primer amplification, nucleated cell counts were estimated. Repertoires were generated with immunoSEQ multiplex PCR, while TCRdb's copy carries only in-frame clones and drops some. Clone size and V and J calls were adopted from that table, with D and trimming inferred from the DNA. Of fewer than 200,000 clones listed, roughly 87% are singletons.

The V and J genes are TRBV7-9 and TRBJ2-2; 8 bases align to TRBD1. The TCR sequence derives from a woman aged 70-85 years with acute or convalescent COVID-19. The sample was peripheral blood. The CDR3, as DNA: TGTGCCAGCAGGAAAGGACAGGGAGACACCGGGGAGCTGTTTTTT. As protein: CASRKGQGDTGELFF. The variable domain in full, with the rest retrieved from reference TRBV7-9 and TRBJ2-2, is DTGVSQNPRHKITKRGQNVTFRCDPISEHNRLYWYRQTLGQGPEFLTYFQNEAQLEKSRLLSDRFSAERPKGSFSTLEIQRTEQGDSAMYLCASRKGQGDTGELFFGEGSRLTVL.